The rows below give T cell receptor beta chains drawn from one sample of a study of blood T cell repertoires in COVID-19. Here immunoSEQ multiplex PCR was the method, and the copy in TCRdb shows in-frame clones only, minus some. The sample lists about 160,000 clones; 80% to 90% were seen once. Sample: peripheral blood. These receptors came from a man between 70 and 80 years old with acute or convalescent COVID-19. The CDR3 runs from the conserved cysteine through the conserved F or W. D genes are given only for firm matches. Only some rows state a clone size, as once, few, many or a class for expanded clones.

cdr3_nt	cdr3_aa	d_call	j_call	clone_size	v_call
TGTGCCAGCAGCCTGGGGCAGGTAGTAAGGGACGAGCAGTACTTC	CASSLGQVVRDEQYF	-	TRBJ2-7	-	TRBV7-2
TGTGCCAGCAGCTTAGCCGGACTAGGGGGGGAGCAGTACTTC	CASSLAGLGGEQYF	-	TRBJ2-7	-	TRBV7-2
TGTGCCAGTAGTATGGGGGGGGCGCGGGATCAGCCCCAGCATTTT	CASSMGGARDQPQHF	-	TRBJ1-5	-	TRBV19
TGTGCCAGCAGGACAGGGCCAACTAATGAAAAACTGTTTTTT	CASRTGPTNEKLFF	TRBD1	TRBJ1-4	-	TRBV28
TGTGCCCGTCTCGGCGCGGGGGCCCCGGCTCAGCCCCAGCATTTT	CARLGAGAPAQPQHF	-	TRBJ1-5	-	TRBV30
TGTGCCAGCAGTTTATCGGGATCCGGGGAGCTGTTTTTT	CASSLSGSGELFF	-	TRBJ2-2	-	TRBV12-3/TRBV12-4
TGTGCCAGCAGCGAAAGGACAGGCTTCTCCTACGAGCAGTACTTC	CASSERTGFSYEQYF	TRBD1	TRBJ2-7	-	TRBV2
TGTGCCAGCAGTTACGCAGGGATTCAACCCTACGAGCAGTACTTC	CASSYAGIQPYEQYF	-	TRBJ2-7	-	TRBV6-6
TGTGCCACCAGTGATCAACAGACTAGCGGGAATGAGCAGTTCTTC	CATSDQQTSGNEQFF	TRBD2	TRBJ2-1	-	TRBV24-1
TGTGCCAGCAGTTTACCCACGACAAGCCTTAAAAACATTCAGTACTTC	CASSLPTTSLKNIQYF	-	TRBJ2-4	-	TRBV28
TGCAGTGCTACTGAAGCCGAAGAGACCCAGTACTTC	CSATEAEETQYF	-	TRBJ2-5	-	TRBV20-1
TGTGCCAGCAGTTACTCTTACAGGGGCGATAGCATTCAGTACTTC	CASSYSYRGDSIQYF	TRBD1	TRBJ2-4	-	TRBV6-6
TGTGCCAGCAGAGTGGGGGACACCCAAGAGACCCAGTACTTC	CASRVGDTQETQYF	-	TRBJ2-5	-	TRBV28
TGTGCCAGCAGTGACAGGGTGGCGGTCGAGCAGTACTTC	CASSDRVAVEQYF	-	TRBJ2-7	-	TRBV6-1
TGTGCCAGCAGCCAGGACTCCGGGGAGCTGTTTTTT	CASSQDSGELFF	-	TRBJ2-2	-	TRBV3-1/TRBV3-2
TGCGCCAGCGGCCCCGGGACAGGTGGGCCCGGGGAGCTGTTTTTT	CASGPGTGGPGELFF	TRBD1	TRBJ2-2	-	TRBV23-1
TGTGCCAGCAGCTTGTATATGTCCGCCTACGAGCAGTACTTC	CASSLYMSAYEQYF	-	TRBJ2-7	-	TRBV5-5
TGCGCCAGCGCCCCAGCGGGAGCGGCTGAGCAGTTCTTC	CASAPAGAAEQFF	TRBD2	TRBJ2-1	-	TRBV5-1
TGTGCCAGCAGTGAAGAGCGGGAGGTTGACTACAATGAGCAGTTCTTC	CASSEEREVDYNEQFF	TRBD2	TRBJ2-1	few	TRBV6-4
TGTGCCAGCAGCTCCGCTGGGACTAGCCGCTCTACGCAGTATTTT	CASSSAGTSRSTQYF	TRBD2	TRBJ2-3	-	TRBV11-1
TGTGCCAGCGCTTCCCCCGGACAGAGGAACACTGAAGCTTTCTTT	CASASPGQRNTEAFF	-	TRBJ1-1	-	TRBV28
TGTGCCAGCACCAACGGGGGTGGGGGGGCCTACGAGCAGTACTTC	CASTNGGGGAYEQYF	TRBD2	TRBJ2-7	-	TRBV6-5
TGTGCCAGCAGTTTAAGGCAGGGGGCTTTGAACACTGAAGCTTTCTTT	CASSLRQGALNTEAFF	TRBD1	TRBJ1-1	-	TRBV28
TGTGCCAGCAGCTTAAACCCAGGCCAAAATCAGCCCCAGCATTTT	CASSLNPGQNQPQHF	-	TRBJ1-5	-	TRBV7-2
TGTGCCAGCAGCGGGGCGGGGGGGGGCGAGACCCAGTACTTC	CASSGAGGGETQYF	TRBD2	TRBJ2-5	-	TRBV7-9
TGTGCCATCAGTCAAAACGGAGCGAACACCGGGGAGCTGTTTTTT	CAISQNGANTGELFF	-	TRBJ2-2	few	TRBV10-3
TGTGCCAGCAGCCAGGGCTACGGAAACACCATATATTTT	CASSQGYGNTIYF	-	TRBJ1-3	-	TRBV14
TGTGCCAGCACCCTATCAGGGGCCGTCTATGGCTACACCTTC	CASTLSGAVYGYTF	-	TRBJ1-2	-	TRBV28
TGCGCCAGCAGCTTGGCCTCTGGAGGGAGCTACGAGCAGTACTTC	CASSLASGGSYEQYF	-	TRBJ2-7	-	TRBV5-1
TGTGCCAGCAGCTCCCCCCTATTTGACTCTGGGGCCAACGTCCTGACTTTC	CASSSPLFDSGANVLTF	-	TRBJ2-6	-	TRBV7-2
TGTGCCAGCAGCTTAGAACCTAGCGGGAGCGACGAGCAGTACTTC	CASSLEPSGSDEQYF	TRBD2	TRBJ2-7	-	TRBV7-2
TGTGCCAGCAGTCACTACCAACAGGGCTCCGAGCAGTACTTC	CASSHYQQGSEQYF	-	TRBJ2-7	-	TRBV28
TGTGCCAGAAGCTTGGAATCCAACGGTGCGTCCTACGAGCAGTACTTC	CARSLESNGASYEQYF	-	TRBJ2-7	once	TRBV5-3
TGCGCCAGCAGCTTGTGGCGTCGTCAGGGGACCAATTCACCCCTCCACTTT	CASSLWRRQGTNSPLHF	-	TRBJ1-6	-	TRBV5-1
TGTGCCAGCAGTTGGGACAGGGGGAGCGGCTACACCTTC	CASSWDRGSGYTF	TRBD1	TRBJ1-2	-	TRBV7-2
TGCAGTGCTCGGGACACTTACGAGCAGTACTTC	CSARDTYEQYF	-	TRBJ2-7	-	TRBV20-1
TGTGCCAGCGGCTCCGGGACTCAGACGGATACGCAGTATTTT	CASGSGTQTDTQYF	-	TRBJ2-3	-	TRBV11-2
TGCGCCAGCAGCTCCTCTGGGACTAGCGGGACGGGTGAGACCCAGTACTTC	CASSSSGTSGTGETQYF	TRBD2	TRBJ2-5	-	TRBV5-1
TGTGCCAGCAGCAGGGGGGACAGCCTCTCCTACAATGAGCAGTTCTTC	CASSRGDSLSYNEQFF	-	TRBJ2-1	-	TRBV21-1
TGTGCCATCAGTGCCGTCTCAGGTTCGGGGGAGACCCAGTACTTC	CAISAVSGSGETQYF	-	TRBJ2-5	-	TRBV10-3
TGTGCCAGCAGTTCGCCACGACTAGCCCACGCCGAGCAGTACTTC	CASSSPRLAHAEQYF	TRBD2	TRBJ2-7	-	TRBV6-5
TGTGCCAGCAGCTTAGTAGCTAGCGGTGTCAATGAGCAGTTCTTC	CASSLVASGVNEQFF	TRBD2	TRBJ2-1	once	TRBV7-2
TGTGCCAGCTCACAGGGGCGCGACAGGGAGTCTGGCTACACCTTC	CASSQGRDRESGYTF	TRBD1	TRBJ1-2	-	TRBV18
TGTGCCAGCAGCTTAGTGCCAGCGGGAGGGTACGAGCAGTACTTC	CASSLVPAGGYEQYF	TRBD2	TRBJ2-7	-	TRBV7-2